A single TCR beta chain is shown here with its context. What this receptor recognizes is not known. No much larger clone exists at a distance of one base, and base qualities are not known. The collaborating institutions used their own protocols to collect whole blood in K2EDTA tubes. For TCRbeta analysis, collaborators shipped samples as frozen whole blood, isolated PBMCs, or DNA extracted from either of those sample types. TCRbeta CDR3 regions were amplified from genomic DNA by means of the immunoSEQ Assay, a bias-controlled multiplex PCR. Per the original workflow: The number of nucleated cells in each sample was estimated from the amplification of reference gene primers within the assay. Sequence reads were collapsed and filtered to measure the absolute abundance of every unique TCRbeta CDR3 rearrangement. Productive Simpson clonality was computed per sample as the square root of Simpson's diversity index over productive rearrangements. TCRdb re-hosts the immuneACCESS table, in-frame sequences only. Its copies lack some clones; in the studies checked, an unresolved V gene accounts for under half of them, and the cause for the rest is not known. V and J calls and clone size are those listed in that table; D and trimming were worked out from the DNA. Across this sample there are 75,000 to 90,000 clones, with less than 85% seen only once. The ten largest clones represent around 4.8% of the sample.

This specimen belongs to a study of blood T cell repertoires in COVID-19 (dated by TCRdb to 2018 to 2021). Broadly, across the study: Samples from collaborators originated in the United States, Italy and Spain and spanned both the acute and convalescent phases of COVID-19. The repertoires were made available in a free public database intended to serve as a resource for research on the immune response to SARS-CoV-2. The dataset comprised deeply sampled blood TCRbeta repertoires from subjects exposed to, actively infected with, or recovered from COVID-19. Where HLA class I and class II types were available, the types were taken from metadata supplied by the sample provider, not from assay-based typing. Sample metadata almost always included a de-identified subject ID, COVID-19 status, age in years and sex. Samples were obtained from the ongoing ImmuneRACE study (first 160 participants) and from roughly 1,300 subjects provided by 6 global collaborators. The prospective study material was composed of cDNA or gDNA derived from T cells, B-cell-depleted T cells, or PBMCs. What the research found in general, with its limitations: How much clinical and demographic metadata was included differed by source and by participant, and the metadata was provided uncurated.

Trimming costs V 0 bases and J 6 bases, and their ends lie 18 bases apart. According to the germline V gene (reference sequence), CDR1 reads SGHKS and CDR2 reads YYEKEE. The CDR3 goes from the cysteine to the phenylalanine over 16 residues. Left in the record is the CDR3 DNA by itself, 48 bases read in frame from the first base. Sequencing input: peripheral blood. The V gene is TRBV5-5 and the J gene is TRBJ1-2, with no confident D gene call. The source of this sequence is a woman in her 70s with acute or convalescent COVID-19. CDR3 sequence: CASSLVPSFGPNGYTF. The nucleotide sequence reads TGTGCCAGCAGCTTGGTCCCCAGTTTTGGCCCCAATGGCTACACCTTC.